Listed here are 9 T cell receptor beta chains from one sample, sequenced in a study of technical replicates of blood from several donors. Here immunoSEQ multiplex PCR was the method, and the copy in TCRdb shows in-frame clones only, minus some. The repertoire holds over 55,000 clones, with roughly 96% as singletons. Material for sequencing was T cells isolated from PBMCs. These receptors came from a human donor in good health.

This clone was recorded once. The V and J genes are TRBV6-5 and TRBJ1-6, with D tentatively TRBD1 (5 bases). Looked up from germline, CDR1 is MNHEY and CDR2 is SVGAGI. V lost 4 bases to trimming and J lost 0 bases, with 7 bases between them. The CDR3 totals 15 residues. CDR3 nucleotides: TGTGCCAGCAGTTCCGGGGGCTCCTATAATTCACCCCTCCACTTT. Translating gives CASSSGGSYNSPLHF.

The chain links TRBV4-1 to TRBJ1-2, with 8 bases that match TRBD1. The CDR3 has 17 residues. Germline values: CDR1 MGHRA, CDR2 YSYEKL. V trimming: 4 bases; J trimming: 0 bases; junction bases outside the gene matches: 10. The DNA for the CDR3 is TGCGCCAGCAGCCCCACGGACAGGGTCCCCTCTAACTATGGCTACACCTTC. The encoded protein is CASSPTDRVPSNYGYTF.

This chain uses TRBV5-6 with TRBJ2-2; D unresolved. Germline CDR1 SGHDT, CDR2 YYEEEE. The CDR3 extends over 18 amino acids. V gave up 0 bases and J gave up 3 bases, with 18 bases separating them. CDR3 sequence (DNA): TGTGCCAGCAGCTTGGGTGGGTCTCCAGGCCTCCACACCGGGGAGCTGTTTTTT. It yields the protein CASSLGGSPGLHTGELFF.

V gene TRBV28 combines with J gene TRBJ1-4; TRBD1 agrees at 8 bases. The length of the CDR3 is 15 residues. Per the germline V gene, CDR1 is MDHEN and CDR2 is SYDVKM. V shed 4 bases and J 5 bases; nucleotides not matched to a gene: 6. The DNA of the CDR3 is TGTGCCAGCAGTTCCCAGACAGGGGTGAATGAAAAACTGTTTTTT. This translates into CASSSQTGVNEKLFF.

The V gene is TRBV28, the J gene TRBJ2-4, with 7 nucleotides matching TRBD1. V was clipped by 10 bases and J by 1 base; unmatched bases: 7. This CDR3 spans 14 amino acids. Germline V gene sequence: CDR1 MDHEN, CDR2 SYDVKM. CDR3 protein: CATLGTVAKNIQYF. The CDR3 bases are TGTGCCACCCTCGGGACAGTGGCCAAAAACATTCAGTACTTC.

This chain links TRBV28 with TRBJ1-5, with 7 positions matching TRBD1. V lost 3 bases, J lost 4 bases, and 6 bases stayed unmatched. The CDR3 runs 15 residues. CDR1 is MDHEN and CDR2 is SYDVKM in the germline V gene. The CDR3 DNA follows: TGTGCCAGCAGTTTGAGACAGGGCAGAAATCAGCCCCAGCATTTT. Its translation: CASSLRQGRNQPQHF. The entire variable domain, with the rest obtained from reference TRBV28 and TRBJ1-5, is as follows: DVKVTQSSRYLVKRTGEKVFLECVQDMDHENMFWYRQDPGLGLRLIYFSYDVKMKEKGDIPEGYSVSREKKERFSLILESASTNQTSMYLCASSLRQGRNQPQHFGDGTRLSIL.

The chain carries TRBV7-8 and TRBJ2-5; 13 bases fit TRBD2. This CDR3 has 17 amino acids. Germline loops: CDR1 SGHVS, CDR2 FQNEAQ. Trimming removed 4 bases from V and 7 bases from J; junction bases left unmatched: 12. CDR3 bases: TGTGCCAGCAGCTACGGACTAGCGGGGGAGGAGATAGGGACCCAGTACTTC. Translated, it gives CASSYGLAGEEIGTQYF.

The gene calls are TRBV18 and TRBJ1-2; 10 nucleotides line up with TRBD1. The germline V gene encodes CDR1 KGHSH and CDR2 LQKENI. Trimming at V came to 6 bases and at J to 6 bases, leaving 10 bases not matched to a gene. The CDR3 has 15 residues. The chain's CDR3 is CASSQKGQGSDGYTF. The CDR3 nucleotides are TGTGCCAGCTCTCAAAAGGGACAGGGGAGCGATGGCTACACCTTC. Together with reference TRBV18 and TRBJ1-2, the CDR3 gives the full variable domain: NAGVMQNPRHLVRRRGQEARLRCSPMKGHSHVYWYRQLPEEGLKFMVYLQKENIIDESGMPKERFSAEFPKEGPSILRIQQVVRGDSAAYFCASSQKGQGSDGYTFGSGTRLTVV.

V is TRBV10-1 and J is TRBJ2-7; no definite D call. The CDR3 has 13 amino acids. The germline V gene has CDR1 WNHNN and CDR2 SYGVQD (reference sequence). The V end lost 8 bases, the J end lost 2 bases, and 13 bases lay between the germline ends. Here the CDR3 DNA reads TGCGCCAGCGATGCGTCGGGTCCCTACGAGCAGTACTTC. It encodes CASDASGPYEQYF.